The 30 T cell receptor beta chains below all came from one sample that was sequenced in a study of response to subunit inactivated influenza vaccine. A single record per CDR3 protein comes from TCRdb applying MiXCR to the RT-PCR reads. The table has 430,000 or so distinct CDR3 sequences, 10% to 11% seen once. Sequencing was performed on PBMCs from blood, taken more than 35 days after vaccination. The receptors come from a man aged 45 to 65 who received an inactivated influenza vaccine.

The sample holds many counts of this clonotype. This chain joins TRBV10-3 and TRBJ2-7; no clear D. This CDR3 contains 14 residues. CDR1 and CDR2 (germline): ENHRY, SYGVKD. The V end lost 2 bases, the J end lost 3 bases, and 11 bases lay between the germline ends. CDR3 nucleotide sequence: TGTGCCATCAGTGAGAGAGGCCAAGGCTACGAGCAGTACTTC. It translates to CAISERGQGYEQYF.

The chain uses TRBV28 and TRBJ1-6, with TRBD1 as a possible D gene (5 bases). The V gene's germline CDR1 is MDHEN and CDR2 SYDVKM. V shed 3 bases and J shed 10 bases, with 10 bases lying between them. The CDR3 consists of 13 residues. The CDR3 region is CASSLSGLSPLHF. CDR3 in DNA: TGTGCCAGCAGTTTGTCGGGGCTGTCACCCCTCCACTTT.

This clonotype was counted only a few times. The chain is built from TRBV19 and TRBJ2-1; D remains unclear. Per germline, CDR1 LNHDA and CDR2 SQIVND (reference sequence). V was clipped by 7 bases and J by 1 base, with 11 bases between them. This CDR3 is 14 amino acids long. This chain's CDR3 is CASTFGVSYNEQFF. CDR3 DNA sequence: TGTGCCAGTACGTTTGGAGTTTCCTACAATGAGCAGTTCTTC.

The table lists this clonotype with many counts. The CDR3 region is CASSRDRESSYEQYF. The CDR3 bases are TGTGCCAGCAGCCGAGACAGGGAAAGCTCCTACGAGCAGTACTTC. The chain combines TRBV7-9 with TRBJ2-7; 7 bases agree with TRBD1. V was pared by 5 bases and J by 0 bases, with 7 bases of the junction left unmatched. This CDR3 region has 15 residues. The germline V gene encodes CDR1 SEHNR and CDR2 FQNEAQ (reference sequence).

In nucleotides, the CDR3 is TGCGCCAGTCATGCCGGGACGCCGAACACTGAAGCTTTCTTT. Protein: CASHAGTPNTEAFF. This chain uses TRBV5-1 with TRBJ1-1, with D maybe TRBD1 (5 bases). The CDR3 is made up of 14 amino acids. Trimming removed 8 bases from V and 1 base from J, with 15 bases in between. Germline CDR1 SGHRS, CDR2 YFSETQ.

This clonotype has at least ten counts. The V call is TRBV5-6, the J call TRBJ2-1, with 9 bases aligning to TRBD1. Germline V lookup: CDR1 SGHDT, CDR2 YYEEEE. The trim removed 4 bases at V and 5 bases at J, leaving 7 bases unmatched. The CDR3 totals 15 residues. CDR3 nucleotides: TGTGCCAGCAGCCCATTGGACAGGGGAAACAATGAGCAGTTCTTC. Amino acid sequence: CASSPLDRGNNEQFF.

This clonotype has more than one count but fewer than ten. A much larger clone is a single base away; this may be a read error. This chain joins TRBV29-1 and TRBJ2-5; no firm D call. Germline CDR1 reads SQVTM; CDR2 reads ANQGSEA. The CDR3 consists of 10 residues. V was trimmed by 1 base and J by 4 bases, leaving 1 base between them. Here the CDR3 reads CSVEAETQYF. DNA of the CDR3: TGCAGCGTTGAAGCAGAGACCCAGTACTTC.

This clonotype was seen more than once but under ten times. This chain uses TRBV11-1 with TRBJ2-3; no reliable D call. CDR1 is SGHAT and CDR2 is FQDESV in the germline V gene (reference sequence). The CDR3 consists of 21 residues. Trimming took 2 bases from V and 0 from J, leaving 27 bases between them. This chain's CDR3 is CASSLLLTPSPRRTSTDTQYF. The CDR3 DNA is TGTGCCAGCAGCTTACTCCTCACCCCTTCCCCGAGGCGAACGAGCACAGATACGCAGTATTTT.

The chain employs TRBV9 and TRBJ2-2, with TRBD1 as a possible D gene (8 bases). Per the germline V gene, CDR1 is SGDLS and CDR2 is YYNGEE. The ends were cut back, 2 bases at V and 5 bases at J, with 22 bases in the middle. There are 18 residues in the CDR3. Here the CDR3 reads CASSVSRSGTGKTGELFF. The CDR3 DNA reads TGTGCCAGCAGCGTCTCCCGGAGCGGGACAGGCAAGACCGGGGAGCTGTTTTTT.

This clonotype was counted many times. The chain employs TRBV7-9 and TRBJ2-7; D gene uncertain. This CDR3 region has 11 residues. The germline CDR1 and CDR2 sequences are SEHNR and FQNEAQ (reference sequence). V was clipped by 2 bases and J by 5 bases, with 4 bases between them. Here the CDR3 DNA reads TGTGCCAGCAGCTTAAACCACGAGCAGTACTTC. Translated, it gives CASSLNHEQYF.

This clonotype was detected only a few times. The chain carries TRBV5-1 and TRBJ2-5; 8 bases match TRBD1. Germline V gene lookup returns CDR1 SGHRS and CDR2 YFSETQ. V dropped 4 bases and J dropped 0; count of bases not matched to a gene: 5. The CDR3 totals 15 residues. CDR3 sequence reads: CASSHGTGNQETQYF. The CDR3 nucleotides read TGCGCCAGCAGCCACGGGACAGGAAACCAAGAGACCCAGTACTTC.

The chain employs TRBV6-1 and TRBJ1-4, with 7 nucleotides matching TRBD1. Germline V gene sequence: CDR1 MNHNS, CDR2 SASEGT. The CDR3 sequence is 14 residues long. With V trimmed by 4 bases and J by 6 bases, 5 bases remained unmatched. DNA of the CDR3: TGTGCCAGCAGTGCTAGGGGGCGTCATGAAAAACTGTTTTTT. Its protein product is CASSARGRHEKLFF.

This clonotype has more than one count but fewer than ten. The V gene is TRBV12-3 or TRBV12-4, the J gene TRBJ1-1, with unresolved D. Deletions cut 4 bases from V and 6 bases from J, with 18 bases between. The CDR3 is made up of 15 amino acids. Here the CDR3 DNA reads TGTGCCAGCAGTTCTCATGGTGGGGAAGAGGCTGAAGCTTTCTTT. The encoded protein is CASSSHGGEEAEAFF.

This clonotype was counted ten times or more. The chain combines TRBV28 with TRBJ1-2, with TRBD1 matching over 9 bases. The germline V gene encodes CDR1 MDHEN and CDR2 SYDVKM. This CDR3 spans 15 amino acids. Trimming at V came to 4 bases and at J to 3 bases, leaving 6 bases not matched to a gene. CDR3: CASSSGQGNHYGYTF. The DNA of the CDR3 is TGTGCCAGCAGTTCGGGACAGGGCAATCACTATGGCTACACCTTC.

This clonotype was seen repeatedly, ten times or more. CDR3 residues: CASSYDPRGVKDYEQYF. The CDR3 DNA reads TGTGCCAGCAGTTACGACCCGCGTGGTGTAAAGGACTACGAGCAGTACTTC. The chain employs TRBV6-2 or TRBV6-3 and TRBJ2-7; no definite D call. The CDR3 contains 17 residues. Germline V gene sequence: CDR1 MNHEY, CDR2 SVGEGT. The germline V and J ends were trimmed by 2 bases and 3 bases, with 20 bases remaining between them.

Only a few counts were recorded for this clonotype. The chain is built from TRBV4-2 and TRBJ2-2; a weak D match, TRBD2 (5 bases). Germline V lookup: CDR1 LGHNA, CDR2 YNFKEQ. V was trimmed by 1 base and J by 0 bases, leaving 9 bases between them. The CDR3 runs 16 residues. This chain's CDR3 is CASSQVVGANTGELFF. CDR3 sequence (DNA): TGTGCCAGCAGCCAAGTGGTGGGAGCGAACACCGGGGAGCTGTTTTTT.

The CDR3 DNA is TGTGCCAGCAGTTACTCCTCGTCCGCGGTCAACTATGGCTACACCTTC. Amino acid sequence: CASSYSSSAVNYGYTF. The chain is built from TRBV6-2 or TRBV6-3 and TRBJ1-2, with D hard to call. Trimming took 0 bases from V and 2 from J, leaving 13 bases between them. The CDR3 is made up of 16 amino acids. CDR1 is MNHEY, CDR2 SVGEGT, per germline.

The chain couples TRBV28 to TRBJ1-5; D might be TRBD1 (6 bases). Germline lookup yields CDR1 MDHEN and CDR2 SYDVKM. There are 15 residues in the CDR3. Trimming stripped 5 bases from V and 6 bases from J, with 17 bases between. In DNA, the CDR3 is TGTGCCAGCAGTACCTACAGGGCTTCCAGTCAGCCCCAGCATTTT. This translates into CASSTYRASSQPQHF.

The V gene is TRBV12-3 or TRBV12-4, the J gene TRBJ2-3; the match to TRBD1 covers 7 bases. With V trimmed by 0 bases and J by 7 bases, 4 bases remained unmatched. CDR3 length: 14 amino acids. The CDR3 here is CASSLAGTVYTQYF. CDR3 bases: TGTGCCAGCAGTTTAGCAGGGACAGTTTATACGCAGTATTTT.

The V gene is TRBV29-1, the J gene TRBJ2-5; TRBD2 might be the D (6 bases). The CDR3 sequence is 14 residues long. V dropped 7 bases and J dropped 2 bases, with 17 bases sitting between them. Germline assignment: CDR1 SQVTM and CDR2 ANQGSEA. CDR3 loop: CSAAPTTRQETQYF. CDR3 DNA sequence: TGCAGCGCAGCACCAACGACTAGGCAAGAGACCCAGTACTTC.

This clonotype was counted between two and nine times. This sequence joins TRBV10-2 and TRBJ2-7; TRBD2 matches at 7 bases. The trim removed 6 bases at V and 6 bases at J, leaving 14 bases unmatched. Germline CDR1 is WSHSY and CDR2 is SAAADI. The CDR3 runs to 15 residues. DNA of the CDR3: TGCGCCAGCAGGGGTCCGGGGCTAGCGGTGGGCGAGCAGTACTTC. Protein product: CASRGPGLAVGEQYF.

This clonotype was recorded a few times. The chain joins TRBV18 to TRBJ2-1, with 7 bases aligning to TRBD2. The CDR3 spans 16 residues. Looked up from germline, CDR1 is KGHSH and CDR2 is LQKENI. The V and J ends lost 0 bases and 1 base, in that order; junction bases with no gene match: 3. CDR3 nucleotide sequence: TGTGCCAGCTCACCACCAGGACTAGGTTCCTACAATGAGCAGTTCTTC. It encodes CASSPPGLGSYNEQFF.

The chain recombines TRBV3-1 with TRBJ2-3, with 11 nucleotides matching TRBD1. This CDR3 is 16 amino acids long. The trim removed 4 bases at V and 6 bases at J, leaving 9 bases unmatched. CDR1 and CDR2 (germline): LGHDT, YNNKEL (reference sequence). CDR3 in DNA: TGTGCCAGCAGCCCCCTAGGACAGGGGGCTCAGGATACGCAGTATTTT. Translating gives CASSPLGQGAQDTQYF.

The chain joins TRBV2 to TRBJ1-2, with D unclear. CDR1 is SNHLY and CDR2 is FYNNEI in the germline V gene. CDR3 length equals 13 residues. Trimming removed 3 bases from V and 6 bases from J, with 11 bases in between. CDR3 DNA: TGTGCCAGCAGTGAGGGCCAGCTCCATGGCTACACCTTC. Its translation: CASSEGQLHGYTF.

This clonotype was observed at least ten times. The genes are TRBV7-2 and TRBJ2-3; 13 positions agree with TRBD2. This CDR3 has 17 amino acids. In germline, CDR1 is SGHTA, CDR2 FQGNSA. J lost 4 bases, V lost 5 bases, and 9 bases had no gene match. CDR3 residues: CASSNRTSGSVPDTQYF. The CDR3 nucleotides are TGTGCCAGCAGCAACCGGACTAGCGGGAGTGTCCCAGATACGCAGTATTTT. Looking up the rest from reference TRBV7-2 and TRBJ2-3 gives the full variable domain: GAGVSQSPSNKVTEKGKDVELRCDPISGHTALYWYRQSLGQGLEFLIYFQGNSAPDKSGLPSDRFSAERTGGSVSTLTIQRTQQEDSAVYLCASSNRTSGSVPDTQYFGPGTRLTVL.

The chain employs TRBV28 and TRBJ2-1; 9 positions match TRBD1. V shed 8 bases, J shed 8 bases, and the junction held 13 bases outside the gene matches. Germline-derived CDR1 and CDR2 are MDHEN and SYDVKM. The CDR3 extends over 15 amino acids. The CDR3 DNA is TGTGCCAGCGAGGGAGGGGACAGGGTATTCGATGAGCAGTTCTTC. Amino acid sequence: CASEGGDRVFDEQFF.

The sample holds a few counts of this clonotype. This chain connects TRBV7-2 to TRBJ1-6, with 7 bases lining up with TRBD1. This CDR3 spans 15 amino acids. Germline values: CDR1 SGHTA, CDR2 FQGNSA. The V gene end was trimmed by 1 base and the J gene end by 10 bases; junction bases not matched to a gene: 7. The CDR3 nucleotides read TGTGCCAGCAGCTTAGAGACAGGGCCTCGCTCACCCCTCCACTTT. Amino acids: CASSLETGPRSPLHF.

At least ten counts were recorded for this clonotype. The rearrangement links TRBV7-9 to TRBJ2-2, with 9 bases fitting TRBD1. Trimming at V came to 10 bases and at J to 5 bases, leaving 14 bases not matched to a gene. The CDR3 is 16 amino acids. Germline lookup yields CDR1 SEHNR and CDR2 FQNEAQ (reference sequence). CDR3 sequence (DNA): TGTGCCATCCCGGGACAGGGCCCGACTAGGACCGGGGAGCTGTTTTTT. Encoded protein: CAIPGQGPTRTGELFF.

This clonotype appeared a few times. The rearrangement joins TRBV5-5 to TRBJ2-5; D gene uncertain. This CDR3 region has 14 residues. V was shortened by 2 bases and J by 2 bases, with 10 bases between the two germline ends. CDR1 and CDR2 from the germline V gene are SGHKS and YYEKEE (reference sequence). CDR3 coding DNA: TGTGCCAGCAGCTTCAATACTGATCAAGAGACCCAGTACTTC. Translation: CASSFNTDQETQYF.

In DNA, the CDR3 is TGTGCCAGCAGCCGTACGGGCGGGAGGGCCGGCGAGCAGTACTTC. It specifies CASSRTGGRAGEQYF. V is TRBV7-8 and J is TRBJ2-7; 9 bases map to TRBD2. Germline V CDR1 and CDR2: SGHVS, FQNEAQ. The length of the CDR3 is 15 residues. V was clipped by 5 bases and J by 6 bases; unmatched bases: 11.